Included here is one TCR beta chain sequence, with context. These data are taken from a study of cytotoxic CD8 clonotypes in ibrutinib-treated CLL. CDR3 size: 13 residues. Germline V gene data show CDR1 as SNHLY and CDR2 as FYNNEI. V was trimmed by 6 bases and J by 6 bases, leaving 12 bases between them. Clones were sequenced by immunoSEQ multiplex PCR, and TCRdb holds only the in-frame ones, with some missing. The repertoire holds roughly 330,000 clones, with roughly 67% as singletons. This clonotype was sampled from a human donor with chronic lymphocytic leukemia. The material sequenced was PBMCs, taken after 36 months of ibrutinib treatment. The rearrangement uses TRBV2 and TRBJ1-5; TRBD1 might be the D (5 bases). The CDR3 region has the DNA TGTGCCAGCAGGGACATTGGTATTCAGCCCCAGCATTTT. As protein: CASRDIGIQPQHF.